This T cell receptor (beta chain) was documented in a study of cytomegalovirus exposure and HLA in healthy donors. Points on this clone: Its antigen is still unknown.

Amplification used 60 Vbeta primers and 13 Jbeta primers. Some clones are missing from TCRdb's copy, which holds only in-frame ones; the method was immunoSEQ multiplex PCR. Altogether 200,000 to 250,000 clones are present, roughly four fifths being singletons, with the ten largest covering 2.5% to 3.5%. Points from the study as a whole: Later analysis demonstrated an association between a missense DCLRE1C variant and TCR beta V- and J-gene trimming.

Sequencing used PBMCs. The receptor comes from a woman aged 35 to 49 in good health and CMV-seronegative.

CDR3 loop: CASSLSMDTGELFF. The CDR3 DNA follows: TGTGCCAGCAGCTTGAGTATGGACACCGGGGAGCTGTTTTTT. V is TRBV13 and J is TRBJ2-2; no clear D gene. The CDR3 runs to 14 residues. Trimming removed 3 bases from V and 3 bases from J, with 8 bases in between. CDR1 is PRHDT, CDR2 FYEKMQ, per germline (reference sequence).